This T cell receptor (beta chain) emerged from a study of T cells after yellow fever vaccination. Study outcomes and limitations: The day 0 sorted memory subsets showed almost all vaccine-responding clonotypes to be undetectable. In FACS-sorted repertoires, abundant clonotypes from the bulk population could appear as contaminants.

Template-switching 5'RACE yielded the TCR cDNA; a universal primer site and UMIs were added in the process. TCRdb independently ran MiXCR on the 5' RACE reads; one entry per CDR3 protein. The table has approximately 58,000 distinct CDR3 sequences, around 6.1% seen once. This clonotype was seen repeatedly, ten times or more. This CDR3 contains 15 residues. Trimming shortened V by 5 bases and J by 0 bases, and 14 bases separated the two germline ends. Germline V gene lookup returns CDR1 SEHNR and CDR2 FQNEAQ (reference sequence). The clonotype was recovered from a man aged 18 to 35 who received the YFV17D yellow fever vaccine. The rearrangement links TRBV7-9 to TRBJ2-7; D is undetermined. The material was PBMCs, either bulk or a sorted T-cell subset (CD4+, CD8+, memory, or dextramer-sorted; not recorded which), obtained on the day of the yellow fever booster vaccination. The CDR3 region has the DNA TGTGCCAGCAGCGCCCGATCAGGTCCCTCCTACGAGCAGTACTTC. It translates to CASSARSGPSYEQYF.